This is a list of T cell receptor beta chains from one sample in a study of blood T cell repertoires in COVID-19. Repertoires were generated with immunoSEQ multiplex PCR, while TCRdb's copy carries only in-frame clones and drops some. This sample has over 300,000 clones, with 70% to 90% found just once. Sequencing was done on a sample of peripheral blood. The receptors derive from a man between 18 and 29 years old who had recovered from COVID-19. Each CDR3 is given with its conserved first and last residue. The D gene is left open where the match is weak. Clone size is shown for a subset of rows, as once, few, many or a class of expanded clone.

J: TRBJ1-1; size: .; D: .; V: TRBV9; CDR3: CASSVGTEYSTEAFF; DNA: TGTGCCAGCAGCGTAGGGACAGAGTATTCCACTGAAGCTTTCTTT
J: TRBJ1-2; size: .; D: .; V: TRBV9; CDR3: CASSDGTFNYGYTF; DNA: TGTGCCAGCAGCGACGGGACATTTAACTATGGCTACACCTTC
J: TRBJ1-2; size: .; D: TRBD1; V: TRBV30; CDR3: CAWSVGQGIYGYTF; DNA: TGTGCCTGGAGTGTCGGACAGGGGATCTATGGCTACACCTTC
J: TRBJ2-4; size: .; D: TRBD1; V: TRBV4-1; CDR3: CASSQDSQGASGAKNIQYF; DNA: TGCGCCAGCAGCCAAGATTCGCAGGGGGCATCGGGAGCCAAAAACATTCAGTACTTC
J: TRBJ2-3; size: .; D: TRBD2; V: TRBV9; CDR3: CASSASGLAGAVGTDTQYF; DNA: TGTGCCAGCAGCGCCTCCGGACTAGCGGGAGCGGTGGGCACAGATACGCAGTATTTT
J: TRBJ1-1; size: once; D: .; V: TRBV7-9; CDR3: CASSLGSSNTEAFF; DNA: TGTGCCAGCAGCTTAGGTTCCTCGAACACTGAAGCTTTCTTT
J: TRBJ2-1; size: .; D: TRBD1; V: TRBV7-2; CDR3: CASITQGAFYNEQFF; DNA: TGTGCCAGCATCACGCAGGGGGCTTTCTACAATGAGCAGTTCTTC
J: TRBJ2-1; size: few; D: TRBD2; V: TRBV6-5; CDR3: CATRAGGTYNEQFF; DNA: TGTGCCACCAGGGCGGGAGGTACATACAATGAGCAGTTCTTC
J: TRBJ1-1; size: .; D: TRBD1; V: TRBV19; CDR3: CASSIAQGAPGAFF; DNA: TGTGCCAGTAGTATAGCACAGGGGGCGCCGGGAGCTTTCTTT
J: TRBJ2-7; size: .; D: TRBD2; V: TRBV18; CDR3: CASSLIAGGSSYEQYF; DNA: TGTGCCAGCTCCCTTATAGCGGGGGGGAGCTCCTACGAGCAGTACTTC
J: TRBJ2-1; size: .; D: TRBD2; V: TRBV18; CDR3: CASSARTSGSFNEQFF; DNA: TGTGCCAGCTCAGCTAGGACTAGCGGGTCTTTCAATGAGCAGTTCTTC
J: TRBJ1-1; size: .; D: .; V: TRBV6-5; CDR3: CASLLLNTEAFF; DNA: TGTGCCAGCTTACTGTTGAACACTGAAGCTTTCTTT
J: TRBJ1-3; size: .; D: TRBD1; V: TRBV5-6; CDR3: CASSQWRQGAGNTIYF; DNA: TGTGCCAGCAGTCAATGGAGGCAGGGGGCTGGAAACACCATATATTTT